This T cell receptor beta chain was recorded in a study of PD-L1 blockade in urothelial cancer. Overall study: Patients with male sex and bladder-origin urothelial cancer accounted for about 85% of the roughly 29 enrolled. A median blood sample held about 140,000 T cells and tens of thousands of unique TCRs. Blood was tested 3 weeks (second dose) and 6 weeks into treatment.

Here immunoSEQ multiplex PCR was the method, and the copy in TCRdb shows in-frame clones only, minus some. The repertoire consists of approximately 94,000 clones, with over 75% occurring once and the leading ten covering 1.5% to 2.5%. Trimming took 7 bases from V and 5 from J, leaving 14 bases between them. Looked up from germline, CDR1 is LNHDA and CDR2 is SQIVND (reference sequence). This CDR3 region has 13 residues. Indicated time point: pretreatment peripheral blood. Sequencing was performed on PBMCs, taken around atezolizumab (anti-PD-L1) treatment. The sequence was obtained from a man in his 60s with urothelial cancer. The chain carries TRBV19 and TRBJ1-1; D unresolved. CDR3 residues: CASTHGGGTEAFF. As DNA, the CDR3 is TGTGCCAGTACCCACGGCGGAGGAACTGAAGCTTTCTTT.